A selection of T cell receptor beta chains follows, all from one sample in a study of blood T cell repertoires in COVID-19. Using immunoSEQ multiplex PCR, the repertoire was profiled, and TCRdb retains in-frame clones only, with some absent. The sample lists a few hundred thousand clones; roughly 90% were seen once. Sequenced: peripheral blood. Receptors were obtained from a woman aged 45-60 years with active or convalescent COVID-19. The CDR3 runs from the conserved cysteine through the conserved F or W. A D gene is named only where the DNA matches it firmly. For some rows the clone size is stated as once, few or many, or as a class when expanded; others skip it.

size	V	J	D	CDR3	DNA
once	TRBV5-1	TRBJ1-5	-	CASSLTGFGNQPQHF	TGCGCCAGCAGCTTAACAGGGTTTGGCAATCAGCCCCAGCATTTT
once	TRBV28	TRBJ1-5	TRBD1	CASSEQGAYQPQHF	TGTGCCAGCAGCGAACAGGGGGCCTATCAGCCCCAGCATTTT
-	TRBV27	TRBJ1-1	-	CASSPSGGKEAFF	TGTGCCAGCAGTCCCTCGGGTGGAAAGGAAGCTTTCTTT
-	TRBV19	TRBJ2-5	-	CASSTSLGLGETQYF	TGTGCCAGTAGTACCTCCTTGGGGCTGGGTGAGACCCAGTACTTC
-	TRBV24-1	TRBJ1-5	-	CATSDSQPQHF	TGTGCCACCAGTGACTCTCAGCCCCAGCATTTT
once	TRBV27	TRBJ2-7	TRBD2	CASSLPLQGTGGRLVYEQYF	TGTGCCAGCAGTTTACCCCTACAGGGCACGGGCGGGAGGCTCGTCTACGAGCAGTACTTC
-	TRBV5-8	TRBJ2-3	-	CATTFQGLGTDTQYF	TGTGCCACAACTTTTCAGGGATTGGGCACAGATACGCAGTATTTT
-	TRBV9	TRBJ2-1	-	CASSVNGLYNEQFF	TGTGCCAGCAGCGTCAACGGACTGTACAATGAGCAGTTCTTC
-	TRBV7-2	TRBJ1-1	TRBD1	CASSLTDRKDTEAFF	TGTGCCAGCAGCTTAACGGACAGGAAAGACACTGAAGCTTTCTTT
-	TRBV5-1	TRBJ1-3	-	CASSPGGSSSGNTIYF	TGCGCCAGCAGCCCGGGCGGGTCAAGCTCTGGAAACACCATATATTTT
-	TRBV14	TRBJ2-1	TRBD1	CASGQGLTYNEQFF	TGTGCCAGCGGACAGGGGCTAACCTACAATGAGCAGTTCTTC
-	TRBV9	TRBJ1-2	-	CASSPREGRLFGYTF	TGTGCCAGCAGCCCCAGGGAGGGCAGACTCTTTGGCTACACCTTC
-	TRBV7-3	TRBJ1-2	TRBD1	CASSLTGGRGSYMGYTF	TGTGCCAGCAGCCTGACAGGGGGCAGAGGATCCTATATGGGCTACACCTTC
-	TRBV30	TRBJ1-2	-	CAWSVPRASNYGYTF	TGTGCCTGGAGTGTACCCAGAGCTAGTAACTATGGCTACACCTTC
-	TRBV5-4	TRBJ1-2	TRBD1	CASSPPQAQGAYGYTF	TGTGCCAGCAGCCCCCCCCAGGCCCAGGGGGCTTATGGCTACACCTTC
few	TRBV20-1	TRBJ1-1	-	CSAPQGTEAFF	TGCAGTGCCCCCCAGGGGACTGAAGCTTTCTTT
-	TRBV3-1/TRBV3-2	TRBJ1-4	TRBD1	CASSQRQGGEKLFF	TGTGCCAGCAGCCAAAGACAGGGCGGTGAAAAACTGTTTTTT
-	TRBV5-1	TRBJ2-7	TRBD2	CASSLPRGGAGEQYF	TGCGCCAGCAGCTTACCCCGGGGGGGCGCGGGGGAGCAGTACTTC
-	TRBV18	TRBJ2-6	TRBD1	CASSQIRGQGRMHVLTF	TGTGCCAGCTCCCAAATACGCGGACAGGGACGGATGCACGTCCTGACTTTC
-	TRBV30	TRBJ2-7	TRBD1	CAWTPGTGPYEQYF	TGTGCCTGGACACCCGGGACAGGCCCCTACGAGCAGTACTTC
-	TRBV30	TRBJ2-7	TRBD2	CAWSPSGGNEQYF	TGTGCCTGGAGTCCTAGCGGGGGCAACGAGCAGTACTTC
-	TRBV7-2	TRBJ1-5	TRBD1	CASSSNGQGDYQPQHF	TGTGCCAGCAGCTCAAATGGACAGGGAGATTATCAGCCCCAGCATTTT
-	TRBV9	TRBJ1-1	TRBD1	CASGTDTEAFF	TGTGCCAGCGGGACAGACACTGAAGCTTTCTTT
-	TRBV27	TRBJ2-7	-	CASSLSADSISYEQYF	TGTGCCAGCAGTTTGTCCGCGGACAGTATTTCCTACGAGCAGTACTTC
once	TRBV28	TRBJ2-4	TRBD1	CASSLPRTGWAKNIQYF	TGTGCCAGCAGTTTACCCCGGACAGGGTGGGCCAAAAACATTCAGTACTTC
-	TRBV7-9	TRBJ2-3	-	CASSPLSHTQYF	TGTGCCAGCAGCCCCCTCTCCCATACGCAGTATTTT
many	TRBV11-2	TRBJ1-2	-	CASSSIVGWSYGYTF	TGTGCCAGCAGCTCCATCGTCGGGTGGAGCTATGGCTACACCTTC
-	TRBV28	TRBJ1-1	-	CASVSPGNTEAFF	TGTGCCAGCGTTTCCCCCGGGAACACTGAAGCTTTCTTT
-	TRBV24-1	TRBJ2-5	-	CATSDRGLETQYF	TGTGCCACCAGTGATCGGGGGTTGGAGACCCAGTACTTC
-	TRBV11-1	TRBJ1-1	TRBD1	CASSQDRVRAFF	TGTGCCAGCAGCCAAGACAGGGTACGAGCTTTCTTT
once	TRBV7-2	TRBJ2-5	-	CASSFPGQQETQYF	TGTGCCAGCAGCTTCCCTGGACAGCAAGAGACCCAGTACTTC
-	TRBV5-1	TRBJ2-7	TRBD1	CASSGDRGEQYF	TGCGCCAGCAGCGGGGACAGGGGCGAGCAGTACTTC
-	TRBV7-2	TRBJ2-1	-	CASNPGLNENEQFF	TGTGCCAGCAACCCCGGACTAAATGAGAATGAGCAGTTCTTC
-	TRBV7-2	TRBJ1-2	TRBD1	CASSSSGGIDNYGYTF	TGTGCCAGCAGCTCCTCAGGGGGGATCGATAACTATGGCTACACCTTC
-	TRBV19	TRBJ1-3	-	CASSIAGGGSGNTIYF	TGTGCCAGTAGTATAGCAGGTGGAGGCTCTGGAAACACCATATATTTT
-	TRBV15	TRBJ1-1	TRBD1	CATKPGQGIVYTEAFF	TGTGCCACCAAACCGGGACAGGGGATAGTGTACACTGAAGCTTTCTTT
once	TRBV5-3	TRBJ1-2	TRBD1	CARSLFGDRDMDGYTF	TGTGCCAGAAGCTTATTTGGGGACAGGGATATGGATGGCTACACCTTC
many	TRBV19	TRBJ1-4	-	CASSLMGAANEKLFF	TGTGCCAGTAGTCTAATGGGGGCGGCTAATGAAAAACTGTTTTTT
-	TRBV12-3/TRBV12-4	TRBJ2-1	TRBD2	CASSVAGHNEQFF	TGTGCCAGCAGTGTAGCGGGGCACAATGAGCAGTTCTTC
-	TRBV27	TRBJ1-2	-	CASSFRARNGYTF	TGTGCCAGCAGTTTTCGAGCGAGGAATGGCTACACCTTC